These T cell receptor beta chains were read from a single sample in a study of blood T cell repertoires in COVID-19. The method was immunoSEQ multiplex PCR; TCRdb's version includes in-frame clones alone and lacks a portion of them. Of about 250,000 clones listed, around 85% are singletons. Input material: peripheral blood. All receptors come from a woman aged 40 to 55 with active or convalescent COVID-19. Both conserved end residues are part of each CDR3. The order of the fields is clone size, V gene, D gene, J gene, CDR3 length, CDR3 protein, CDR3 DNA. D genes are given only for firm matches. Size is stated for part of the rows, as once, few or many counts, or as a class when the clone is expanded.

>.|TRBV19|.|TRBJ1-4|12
CATGGLGEKLFF
TGTGCCACGGGGGGCCTTGGTGAAAAACTGTTTTTT
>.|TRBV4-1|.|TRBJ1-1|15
CASSRSGLRNTEAFF
TGCGCCAGCAGCCGTTCAGGGTTGAGGAACACTGAAGCTTTCTTT
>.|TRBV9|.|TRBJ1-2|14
CASSVGGGNYGYTF
TGTGCCAGCAGCGTAGGCGGGGGCAACTATGGCTACACCTTC
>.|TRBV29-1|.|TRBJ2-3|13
CSVRGVPGDTQYF
TGCAGCGTTCGCGGGGTGCCGGGGGATACGCAGTATTTT
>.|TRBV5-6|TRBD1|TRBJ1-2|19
CASSLLGETGVEELDGYTF
TGTGCCAGCAGCTTGTTAGGAGAGACAGGGGTCGAGGAATTGGATGGCTACACCTTC
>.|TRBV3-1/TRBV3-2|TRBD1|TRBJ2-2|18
CASSQATDRGLRTGELFF
TGTGCCAGCAGCCAAGCAACAGACAGGGGGCTACGGACCGGGGAGCTGTTTTTT
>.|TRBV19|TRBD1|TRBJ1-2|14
CASSSGQGANGYTF
TGTGCCAGTAGTTCGGGACAGGGTGCCAATGGCTACACCTTC
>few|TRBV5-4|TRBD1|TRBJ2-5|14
CASSGGQGRETQYF
TGTGCCAGCAGCGGGGGACAGGGGAGAGAGACCCAGTACTTC
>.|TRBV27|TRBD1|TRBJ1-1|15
CASRSDRGRRTEAFF
TGTGCCAGCAGGAGCGACAGGGGGCGACGGACTGAAGCTTTCTTT
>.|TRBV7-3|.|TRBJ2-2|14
CASSGQPNTGELFF
TGTGCCAGCAGCGGGCAGCCGAACACCGGGGAGCTGTTTTTT
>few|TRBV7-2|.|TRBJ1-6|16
CASSLGASQRFSPLHF
TGTGCCAGCAGCTTAGGAGCTTCACAGAGATTTTCACCCCTCCACTTT
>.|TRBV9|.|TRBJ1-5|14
CASSLDGGNQPQHF
TGTGCCAGCAGCTTAGACGGGGGCAATCAGCCCCAGCATTTT